The sequence of this T cell receptor (beta chain) was determined in a study of OX40 agonist ivuxolimab in advanced cancers. Study-wide results and caveats: Some of the lowest clonal expansion was seen in partial responders at 0.1-3.0 mg/kg.

To note about this clone: Its antigen is unknown.

Profiled with immunoSEQ multiplex PCR; TCRdb holds only in-frame clones, not every one. This repertoire shows under 60,000 clones, approximately 94% found once; its top ten account for around 12%. Germline trimming cut 2 bases from V and 5 bases from J; bases unmatched to any gene: 9. This CDR3 has 15 amino acids. The sample here was CD4+ or CD8+ T cells sorted from blood, taken in a trial of the OX40 agonist ivuxolimab. V usage is TRBV23-1 and J usage is TRBJ2-7; TRBD1 agrees at 7 bases. TRBV23-1 is an ORF for which the function is uncertain. The origin of this receptor is an adult with an advanced solid tumor such as melanoma, head and neck, liver or kidney cancer. CDR3 sequence (DNA): TGCGCCAGCAGTCAAACACAGGGGTCTTCCCACGAGCAGTACTTC. Residues: CASSQTQGSSHEQYF.